This T cell receptor beta chain was found in a study of blood T cell repertoires in COVID-19. For the study at large: PBMCs, B-cell-depleted T cells, or T cells provided the cDNA or gDNA that made up the material.

CDR1 and CDR2 (germline): KGHSH, LQKENI. V shed 6 bases and J 6 bases; nucleotides not matched to a gene: 11. CDR3 length: 16 residues. Repertoires were generated with immunoSEQ multiplex PCR, while TCRdb's copy carries only in-frame clones and drops some. The sample shows under 200,000 clones, approximately 80% of them seen only once. The specimen was PBMCs or T cells enriched from blood (not recorded which). The V and J genes are TRBV18 and TRBJ2-3; 11 bases match TRBD2. This TCR came from a man aged 45 to 65 who had recovered from COVID-19. In nucleotides, the CDR3 is TGTGCCAGCTCCCCCCCAACTAGCGGGAGTGTGGATACGCAGTATTTT. This sequence encodes CASSPPTSGSVDTQYF.